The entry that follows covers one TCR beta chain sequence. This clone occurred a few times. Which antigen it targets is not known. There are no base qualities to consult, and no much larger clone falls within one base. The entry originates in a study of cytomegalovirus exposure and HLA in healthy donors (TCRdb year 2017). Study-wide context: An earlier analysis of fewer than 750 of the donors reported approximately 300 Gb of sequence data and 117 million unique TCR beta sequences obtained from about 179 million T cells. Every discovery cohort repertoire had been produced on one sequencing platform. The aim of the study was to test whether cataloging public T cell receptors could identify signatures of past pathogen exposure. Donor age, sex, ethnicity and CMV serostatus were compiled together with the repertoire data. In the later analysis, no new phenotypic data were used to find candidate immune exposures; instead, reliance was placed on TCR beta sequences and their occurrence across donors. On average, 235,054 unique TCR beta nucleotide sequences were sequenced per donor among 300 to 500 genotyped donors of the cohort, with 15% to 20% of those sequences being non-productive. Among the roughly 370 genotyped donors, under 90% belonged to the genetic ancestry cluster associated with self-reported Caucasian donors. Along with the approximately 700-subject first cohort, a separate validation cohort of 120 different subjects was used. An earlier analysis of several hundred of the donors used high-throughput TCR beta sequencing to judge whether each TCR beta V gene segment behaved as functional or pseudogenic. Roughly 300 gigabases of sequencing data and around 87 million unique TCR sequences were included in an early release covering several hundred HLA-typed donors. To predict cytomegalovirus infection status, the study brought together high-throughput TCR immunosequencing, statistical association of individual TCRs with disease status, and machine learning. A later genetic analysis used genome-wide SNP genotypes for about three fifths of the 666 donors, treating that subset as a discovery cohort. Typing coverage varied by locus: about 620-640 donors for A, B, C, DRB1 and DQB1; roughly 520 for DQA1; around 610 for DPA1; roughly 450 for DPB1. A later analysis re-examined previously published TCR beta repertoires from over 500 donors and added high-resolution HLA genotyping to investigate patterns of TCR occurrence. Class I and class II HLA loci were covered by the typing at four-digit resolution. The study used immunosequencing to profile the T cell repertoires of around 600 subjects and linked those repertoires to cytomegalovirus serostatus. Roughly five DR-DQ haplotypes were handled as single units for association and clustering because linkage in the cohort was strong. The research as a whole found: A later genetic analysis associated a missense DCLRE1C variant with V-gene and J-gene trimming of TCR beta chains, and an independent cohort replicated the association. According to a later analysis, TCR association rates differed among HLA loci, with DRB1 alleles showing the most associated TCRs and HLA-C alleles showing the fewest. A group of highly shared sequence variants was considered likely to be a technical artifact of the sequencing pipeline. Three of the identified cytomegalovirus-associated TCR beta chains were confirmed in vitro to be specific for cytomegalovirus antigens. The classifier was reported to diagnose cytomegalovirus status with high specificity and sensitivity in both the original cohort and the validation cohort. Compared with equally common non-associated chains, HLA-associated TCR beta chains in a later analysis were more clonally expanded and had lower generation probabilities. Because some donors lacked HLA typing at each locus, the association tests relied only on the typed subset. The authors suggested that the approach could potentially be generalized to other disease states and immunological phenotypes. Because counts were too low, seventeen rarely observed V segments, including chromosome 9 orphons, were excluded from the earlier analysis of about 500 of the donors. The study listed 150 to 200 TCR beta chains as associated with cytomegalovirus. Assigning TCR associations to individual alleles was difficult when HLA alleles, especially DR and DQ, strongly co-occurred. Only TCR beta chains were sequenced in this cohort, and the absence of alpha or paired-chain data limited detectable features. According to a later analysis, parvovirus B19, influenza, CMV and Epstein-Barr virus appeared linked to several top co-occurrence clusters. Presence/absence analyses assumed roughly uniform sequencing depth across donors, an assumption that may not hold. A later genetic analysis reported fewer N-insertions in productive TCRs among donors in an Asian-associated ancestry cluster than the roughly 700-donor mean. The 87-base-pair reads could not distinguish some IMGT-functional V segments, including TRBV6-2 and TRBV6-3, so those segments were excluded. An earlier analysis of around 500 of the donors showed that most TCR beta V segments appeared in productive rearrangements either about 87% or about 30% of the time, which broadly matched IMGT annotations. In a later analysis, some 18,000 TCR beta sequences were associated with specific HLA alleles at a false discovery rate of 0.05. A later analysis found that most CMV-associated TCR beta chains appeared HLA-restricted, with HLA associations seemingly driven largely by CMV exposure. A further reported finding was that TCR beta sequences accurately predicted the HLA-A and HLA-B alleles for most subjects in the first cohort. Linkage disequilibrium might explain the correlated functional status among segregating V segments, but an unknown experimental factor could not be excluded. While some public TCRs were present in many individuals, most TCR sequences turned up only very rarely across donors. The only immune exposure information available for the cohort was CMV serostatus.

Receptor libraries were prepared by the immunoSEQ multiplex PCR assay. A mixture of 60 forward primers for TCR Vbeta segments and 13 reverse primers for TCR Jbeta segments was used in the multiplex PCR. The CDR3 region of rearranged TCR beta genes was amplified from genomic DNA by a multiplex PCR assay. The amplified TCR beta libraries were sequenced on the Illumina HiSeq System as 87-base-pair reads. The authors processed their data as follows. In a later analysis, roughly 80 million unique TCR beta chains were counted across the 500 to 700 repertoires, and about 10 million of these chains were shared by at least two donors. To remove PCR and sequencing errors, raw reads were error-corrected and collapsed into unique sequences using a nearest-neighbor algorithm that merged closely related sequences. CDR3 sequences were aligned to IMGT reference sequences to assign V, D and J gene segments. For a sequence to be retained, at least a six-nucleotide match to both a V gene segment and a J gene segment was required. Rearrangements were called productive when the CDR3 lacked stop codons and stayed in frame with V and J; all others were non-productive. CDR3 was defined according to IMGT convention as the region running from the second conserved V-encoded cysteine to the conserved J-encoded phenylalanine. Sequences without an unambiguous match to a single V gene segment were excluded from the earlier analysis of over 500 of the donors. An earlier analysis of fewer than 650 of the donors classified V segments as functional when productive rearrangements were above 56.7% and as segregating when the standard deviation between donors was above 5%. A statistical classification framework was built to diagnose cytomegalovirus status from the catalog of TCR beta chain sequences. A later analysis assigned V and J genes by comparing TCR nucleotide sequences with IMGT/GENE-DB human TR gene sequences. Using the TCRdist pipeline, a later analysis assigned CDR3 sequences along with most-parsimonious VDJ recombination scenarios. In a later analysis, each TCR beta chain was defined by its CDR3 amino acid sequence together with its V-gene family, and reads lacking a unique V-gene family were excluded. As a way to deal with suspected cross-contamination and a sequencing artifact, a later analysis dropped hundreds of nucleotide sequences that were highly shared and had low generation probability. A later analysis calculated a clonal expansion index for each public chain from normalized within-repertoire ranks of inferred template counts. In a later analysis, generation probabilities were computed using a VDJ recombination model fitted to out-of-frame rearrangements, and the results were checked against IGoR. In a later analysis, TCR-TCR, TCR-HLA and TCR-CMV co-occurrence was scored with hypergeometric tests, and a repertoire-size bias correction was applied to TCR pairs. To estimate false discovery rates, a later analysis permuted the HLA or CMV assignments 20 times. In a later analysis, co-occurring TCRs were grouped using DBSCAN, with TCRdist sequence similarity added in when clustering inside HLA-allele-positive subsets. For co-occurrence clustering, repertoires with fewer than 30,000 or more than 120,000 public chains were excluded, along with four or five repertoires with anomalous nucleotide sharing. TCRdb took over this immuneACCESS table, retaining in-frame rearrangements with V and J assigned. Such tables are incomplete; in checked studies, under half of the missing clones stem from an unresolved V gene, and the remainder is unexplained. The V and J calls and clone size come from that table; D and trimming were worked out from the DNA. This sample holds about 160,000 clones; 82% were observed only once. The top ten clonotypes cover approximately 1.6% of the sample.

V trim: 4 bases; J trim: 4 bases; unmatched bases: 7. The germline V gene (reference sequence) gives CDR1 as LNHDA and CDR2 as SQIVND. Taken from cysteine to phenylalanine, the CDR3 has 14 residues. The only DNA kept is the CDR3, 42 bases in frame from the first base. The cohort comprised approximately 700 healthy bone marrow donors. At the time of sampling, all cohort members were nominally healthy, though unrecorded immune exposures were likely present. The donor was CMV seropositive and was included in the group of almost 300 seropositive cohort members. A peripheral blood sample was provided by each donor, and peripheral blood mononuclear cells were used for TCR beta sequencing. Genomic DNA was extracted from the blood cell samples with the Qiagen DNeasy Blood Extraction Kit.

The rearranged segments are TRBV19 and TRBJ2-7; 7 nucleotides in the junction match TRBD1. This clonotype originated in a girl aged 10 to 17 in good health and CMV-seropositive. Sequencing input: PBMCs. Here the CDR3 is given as CASSTDRNEYEQYF. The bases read TGTGCCAGTAGTACGGACAGGAATGAATACGAGCAGTACTTC.